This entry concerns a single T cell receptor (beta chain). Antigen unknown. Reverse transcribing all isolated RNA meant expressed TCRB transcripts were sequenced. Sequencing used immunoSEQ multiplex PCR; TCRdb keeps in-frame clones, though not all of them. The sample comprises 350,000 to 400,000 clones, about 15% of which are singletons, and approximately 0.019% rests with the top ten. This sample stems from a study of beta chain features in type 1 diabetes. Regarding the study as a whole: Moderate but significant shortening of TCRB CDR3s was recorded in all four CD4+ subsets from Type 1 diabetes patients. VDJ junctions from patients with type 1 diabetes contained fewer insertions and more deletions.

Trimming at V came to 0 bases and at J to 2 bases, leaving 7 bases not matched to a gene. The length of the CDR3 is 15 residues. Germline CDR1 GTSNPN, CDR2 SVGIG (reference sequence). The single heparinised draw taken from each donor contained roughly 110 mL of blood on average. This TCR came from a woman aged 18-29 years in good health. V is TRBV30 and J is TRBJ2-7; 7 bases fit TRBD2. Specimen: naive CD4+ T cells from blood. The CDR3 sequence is CAWSVGTNPTYEQYF. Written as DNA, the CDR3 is TGTGCCTGGAGTGTAGGGACTAATCCGACCTACGAGCAGTACTTC.